One sample yielded the 26 T cell receptor beta chains listed below, sequenced in a study of cytomegalovirus exposure and HLA in healthy donors. Primers: 60 Vbeta forward and 13 Jbeta reverse. Profiling relied on immunoSEQ multiplex PCR, and the TCRdb table lists in-frame clones only, not all of them. This table has about 140,000 clones, over 70% appearing once. Sequencing was done on a sample of PBMCs. The receptors originated from a man aged 18 to 30 in good health and CMV-seronegative.

This clone appeared a single time. The chain links TRBV5-1 to TRBJ2-7, with TRBD1 matching over 8 bases. This CDR3 has 16 amino acids. Trimming at V came to 0 bases and at J to 3 bases, leaving 8 bases not matched to a gene. The germline gives CDR1 SGHRS, CDR2 YFSETQ. The chain's CDR3 is CASSLAGTGGGYEQYF. In nucleotides, the CDR3 is TGCGCCAGCAGCTTGGCTGGTACAGGGGGTGGCTACGAGCAGTACTTC.

This clone was counted a few times. The chain recombines TRBV14 with TRBJ1-6, with D maybe TRBD1 (6 bases). Deletions cut 1 base from V and 9 bases from J, with 13 bases between. Germline V lookup: CDR1 SGHDN, CDR2 FVKESK. The CDR3 covers 15 residues. As DNA, the CDR3 is TGTGCCAGCAGCCAAGTAGCAGGGGCTTTTTCACCCCTCCACTTT. This codes for CASSQVAGAFSPLHF.

The chain recombines TRBV5-8 with TRBJ1-5, with a weak D call TRBD1 (6 bases). V lost 4 bases, J lost 5 bases, and 13 bases lay in between. Germline V lookup: CDR1 SGHTS, CDR2 YDEGEE. CDR3 length equals 14 residues. CDR3 residues: CASSLGDIDQPQHF. The CDR3 bases are TGTGCCAGCAGCCTCGGGGACATAGATCAGCCCCAGCATTTT.

The rearrangement joins TRBV30 to TRBJ1-5; tentatively, D is TRBD1 (5 bases). Germline values: CDR1 GTSNPN, CDR2 SVGIG (reference sequence). CDR3 length equals 14 residues. Trimming pared 1 base from V and 4 bases from J, leaving 11 bases between. The CDR3 is CAWSAGTANQPQHF. The CDR3, as DNA: TGTGCCTGGAGTGCCGGGACTGCGAATCAGCCCCAGCATTTT.

This chain joins TRBV19 and TRBJ1-4; D is ambiguous. The CDR3 totals 12 residues. Germline loops: CDR1 LNHDA, CDR2 SQIVND (reference sequence). V dropped 2 bases and J dropped 9 bases, with 7 bases sitting between them. CDR3 nucleotides: TGTGCCAGTAGTATACGAGGGCAAAAACTGTTTTTT. This translates into CASSIRGQKLFF. The whole variable domain, remainder taken from reference TRBV19 and TRBJ1-4, is DGGITQSPKYLFRKEGQNVTLSCEQNLNHDAMYWYRQDPGQGLRLIYYSQIVNDFQKGDIAEGYSVSREKKESFPLTVTSAQKNPTAFYLCASSIRGQKLFFGSGTQLSVL.

The J gene is TRBJ2-1, the V gene TRBV7-9, with D perhaps matching TRBD2 (5 bases). CDR3 length equals 15 residues. Trimming left V 1 base short and J 0 bases short, with 7 bases between. Germline V gene sequence: CDR1 SEHNR, CDR2 FQNEAQ (reference sequence). CDR3 bases: TGTGCCAGCAGCTTAGGGAGCGGCTCCTACAATGAGCAGTTCTTC. As protein: CASSLGSGSYNEQFF.

The table lists this clone with a count of one. Other nucleotide sequences in the sample specify the same CDR3. V and J are TRBV28 and TRBJ1-1, with D perhaps matching TRBD1 (6 bases). V lost 7 bases and J lost 3, with 15 bases in between. The germline V gene encodes CDR1 MDHEN and CDR2 SYDVKM. The CDR3 is made up of 14 amino acids. Written as DNA, the CDR3 is TGTGCCAGCATTCAACAGGGTTTGGACACTGAAGCTTTCTTT. Translation gives CASIQQGLDTEAFF.

The chain links TRBV21-1 to TRBJ1-5; the table calls TRBD1, which could not be checked here. TRBV21-1 is a pseudogene locus. The CDR3 runs 17 residues. As DNA, the CDR3 is TGTGCCAGCAGCCACGGCGAAACGACAGGGCTTCACCAGCCCCAGCATTTT. Its protein product is CASSHGETTGLHQPQHF.

This chain connects TRBV5-1 to TRBJ2-7, with D possibly being TRBD2 (6 bases). Germline V gene lookup returns CDR1 SGHRS and CDR2 YFSETQ. Trimming cost V 0 bases and J 0 bases, with 10 bases left between them. The CDR3 totals 15 residues. The CDR3 sequence: CASSLAGGFSYEQYF. For the CDR3, the DNA is TGCGCCAGCAGCTTGGCCGGGGGTTTCTCCTACGAGCAGTACTTC.

The rearrangement joins TRBV11-2 to TRBJ1-6; the match to TRBD1 covers 9 bases. J lost 7 bases, V lost 1 base, and 5 bases had no gene match. The CDR3 contains 16 residues. Germline V lookup: CDR1 SGHAT, CDR2 FQNNGV. CDR3 nucleotide sequence: TGTGCCAGCAGCTTAGCGGGAGGGACAGGGAATTCACCCCTCCACTTT. Residues: CASSLAGGTGNSPLHF.

To note about this clone: A read error may produce the germline difference seen at one junction end. The chain uses TRBV29-1 and TRBJ1-1, with D possibly being TRBD1 (5 bases). Germline V gene lookup returns CDR1 SQVTM and CDR2 ANQGSEA. The CDR3 has 12 amino acids. This chain's CDR3 is CGVGHSNTEAFF. The CDR3 DNA reads TGCGGCGTTGGACATTCGAACACTGAAGCTTTCTTT.

This clone has only a few counts. V and J are TRBV19 and TRBJ1-1; TRBD1 matches 9 bases. Germline loops: CDR1 LNHDA, CDR2 SQIVND (reference sequence). The CDR3 is 12 amino acids. Losses at the gene ends were 6 bases for V and 6 bases for J; bases not matched to a gene: 2. The CDR3 spells CASSRQGAEAFF. CDR3 DNA sequence: TGTGCCAGTAGCCGACAGGGGGCTGAAGCTTTCTTT.

The chain recombines TRBV5-1 with TRBJ1-4; no firm D call. V was pared by 4 bases and J by 0 bases, with 13 bases between. Germline CDR1 and CDR2: SGHRS and YFSETQ. The length of the CDR3 is 16 residues. The chain's CDR3 is CASSPGPGTTNEKLFF. The CDR3, as DNA: TGCGCCAGCAGCCCTGGTCCGGGAACAACTAATGAAAAACTGTTTTTT. The whole variable domain, filled in from reference TRBV5-1 and TRBJ1-4, reads KAGVTQTPRYLIKTRGQQVTLSCSPISGHRSVSWYQQTPGQGLQFLFEYFSETQRNKGNFPGRFSGRQFSNSRSEMNVSTLELGDSALYLCASSPGPGTTNEKLFFGSGTQLSVL.

V gene TRBV29-1 combines with J gene TRBJ1-2; TRBD1 aligns across 7 bases. Looked up from germline, CDR1 is SQVTM and CDR2 is ANQGSEA. The CDR3 covers 11 residues. V was clipped by 3 bases and J by 6 bases; unmatched bases: 1. The DNA of the CDR3 is TGCAGCGTTGACAGGGGGAATGGCTACACCTTC. Translated: CSVDRGNGYTF.

The V and J genes are TRBV5-8 and TRBJ1-2, with 7 positions matching TRBD1. The CDR3 is 14 amino acids. Germline V gives CDR1 SGHTS, CDR2 YDEGEE. V shed 0 bases and J 8 bases; nucleotides not matched to a gene: 7. The CDR3 reads CASSLVGTVQGYTF. In DNA, the CDR3 is TGTGCCAGCAGCTTGGTAGGGACAGTTCAAGGCTACACCTTC.

This clone was detected only once. The CDR3 reads CASSPQQGQTLETQYF. In DNA, the CDR3 is TGTGCCAGCAGCCCTCAACAGGGGCAGACGCTTGAGACCCAGTACTTC. This chain joins TRBV7-9 and TRBJ2-5, with 7 nucleotides matching TRBD1. Unmatched junction bases numbered 14, after V lost 5 bases and J lost 5 bases. The CDR3 extends over 16 amino acids. The V gene's germline CDR1 is SEHNR and CDR2 FQNEAQ (reference sequence).

This chain uses TRBV5-1 with TRBJ2-7, with D tentatively TRBD1 (5 bases). The germline V gene encodes CDR1 SGHRS and CDR2 YFSETQ. The V end was cut by 6 bases, the J end by 6 bases, with 22 bases between. The CDR3 sequence is 15 residues long. Here the CDR3 DNA reads TGCGCCAGCACCCCCGCCGATGTTTTAAGGGGCGAGCAGTACTTC. Amino acid sequence: CASTPADVLRGEQYF. The full variable domain, its missing parts supplied by reference TRBV5-1 and TRBJ2-7, is KAGVTQTPRYLIKTRGQQVTLSCSPISGHRSVSWYQQTPGQGLQFLFEYFSETQRNKGNFPGRFSGRQFSNSRSEMNVSTLELGDSALYLCASTPADVLRGEQYFGPGTRLTVT.

The V call is TRBV5-4, the J call TRBJ1-2; the D gene is possibly TRBD1 (6 bases). V lost 5 bases and J lost 4, with 15 bases in between. Germline V gene sequence: CDR1 SGHNT, CDR2 YYREEE (reference sequence). This CDR3 has 14 residues. The CDR3 nucleotides read TGTGCCAGCAGGTGGGCGGGGGCCCCCTATGGCTACACCTTC. Encoded protein: CASRWAGAPYGYTF.

The V gene is TRBV12-5, the J gene TRBJ2-7, with D possibly being TRBD1 (6 bases). The CDR3 totals 12 residues. CDR1 is LGHNT, CDR2 FRNRAP, per germline. With 0 bases removed from V and 9 bases from J, the gap between germline ends came to 9 bases. The CDR3 bases are TGTGCTAGTGGTTTGGTAAAGACAGGGCAGTACTTC. It is translated as CASGLVKTGQYF.

This rearrangement joins TRBV15 to TRBJ2-6, with D possibly matching TRBD2 (5 bases). V was cut by 1 base and J by 3 bases, with 10 bases left in between. This CDR3 is 16 amino acids long. The germline V gene encodes CDR1 LNHNV and CDR2 YYDKDF (reference sequence). The CDR3 nucleotides are TGTGCCACCAGCAGAGGCCAGGCGGGTGGGGCCAACGTCCTGACTTTC. This translates into CATSRGQAGGANVLTF.

This sequence joins TRBV2 and TRBJ2-6; perhaps TRBD1 as D (5 bases). Germline lookup yields CDR1 SNHLY and CDR2 FYNNEI. The CDR3 spans 15 residues. The V gene lost 6 bases and the J gene lost 1 base, with 10 bases spanning the gap. The CDR3 spells CASSADSSGANVLTF. The CDR3, as DNA: TGTGCCAGCAGCGCAGACAGTTCTGGGGCCAACGTCCTGACTTTC.

This clone was counted a single time. This chain connects TRBV20-1 to TRBJ2-7; no firm D call. The CDR3 covers 11 residues. Germline V gene data show CDR1 as DFQATT and CDR2 as SNEGSKA (reference sequence). V lost 7 bases and J 2 bases, leaving 9 bases between the germline ends. CDR3 DNA: TGCAGTGTCCGCAGCGCCTACGAGCAGTACTTC. This translates into CSVRSAYEQYF.

This clone showed up just once. The chain is built from TRBV28 and TRBJ1-2, with 7 bases lining up with TRBD1. This CDR3 has 16 amino acids. Germline assignment: CDR1 MDHEN and CDR2 SYDVKM. V dropped 6 bases and J dropped 1; count of bases not matched to a gene: 11. CDR3 nucleotide sequence: TGTGCCAGCAGACTGGACAGGCTCTCACTTAACTATGGCTACACCTTC. It translates to CASRLDRLSLNYGYTF.

The V and J genes are TRBV27 and TRBJ1-5, with D maybe TRBD1 (6 bases). Trimming took 6 bases from V and 9 from J, leaving 18 bases between them. This CDR3 is 14 amino acids long. Germline CDR1 reads MNHEY; CDR2 reads SMNVEV (reference sequence). CDR3 DNA: TGTGCCAGCAGGCCGACAGGAAGGTTTTCGCCCCAGCATTTT. Translation: CASRPTGRFSPQHF.

V and J are TRBV7-9 and TRBJ1-1; 9 nucleotides align to TRBD1. This CDR3 contains 14 residues. The junction had 2 bases not matched to a gene; V was cut back by 5 bases and J by 1 base. Per germline, CDR1 SEHNR and CDR2 FQNEAQ (reference sequence). CDR3 sequence: CASSVGQGNTEAFF. DNA of the CDR3: TGTGCCAGCAGCGTGGGACAGGGGAACACTGAAGCTTTCTTT.

A word on this clone: The identical CDR3 is also encoded by other nucleotide sequences in the sample. The V call is TRBV2, the J call TRBJ1-2, with TRBD1 identical over 7 bases. Trimming at V came to 0 bases and at J to 8 bases, leaving 3 bases not matched to a gene. Germline CDR1 SNHLY, CDR2 FYNNEI. CDR3 length: 13 amino acids. CDR3 in DNA: TGTGCCAGCAGTGAAGCCAGGGGGTACGGCTACACCTTC. This encodes CASSEARGYGYTF.